The 26 T cell receptor beta chains presented below share a single source sample, sequenced in a study of graft-versus-host responses after intestinal transplantation (dated by TCRdb to the early 2020s). The antigens these receptors bind are not known. Read against the paper, the sample's time point label means: cells obtained before transplantation from donor or recipient. The library came from the immunoSEQ multiplex PCR assay. Imported from immuneACCESS, the table was reduced by TCRdb to in-frame sequences with V and J called. These copies leave out some clones; in studies compared against another copy, an unresolved V gene accounts for under half, and the cause of the remainder is not known. The sample data list almost 85,000 clones, and 90% to 95% of these were observed just once. The biggest ten clones account for roughly 0.1% of the sample. The sequencing here drew on unstimulated CD4+ T cells sorted from spleen or lymph node cells, taken before intestinal transplant. These receptors all stem from a human donor who received an intestinal transplant.

CDR3 nucleotides: TGTGCCAGTAGGACTAGCGGGGGGGCGGAGACCCAGTACTTC. Translation: CASRTSGGAETQYF. This chain joins TRBV19 and TRBJ2-5, with 14 bases lining up with TRBD2. Germline CDR1 LNHDA, CDR2 SQIVND (reference sequence). The CDR3 has 14 amino acids. Trimming removed 6 bases from V and 5 bases from J; junction bases left unmatched: 2.

The gene calls are TRBV10-2 and TRBJ2-3; 7 nucleotides line up with TRBD1. CDR3 length: 16 residues. After removal of 4 bases from V and 4 bases from J, the junction contained 11 bases not matched to a gene. Germline CDR1 and CDR2: WSHSY and SAAADI. The CDR3 DNA sequence: TGCGCCAGCAGTGGGTGGAAGGGGGCCCCTGCAGATACGCAGTATTTT. It specifies CASSGWKGAPADTQYF.

The genes are TRBV9 and TRBJ2-1; the match to TRBD2 covers 10 bases. Germline CDR1 SGDLS, CDR2 YYNGEE. The trim removed 4 bases at V and 8 bases at J, leaving 9 bases unmatched. CDR3 length: 15 residues. The DNA of the CDR3 is TGTGCCAGCAGCCTGCAAGCGGGGGGGCTTGATGAGCAGTTCTTC. Its translation: CASSLQAGGLDEQFF.

This sequence joins TRBV5-8 and TRBJ1-6, with D perhaps matching TRBD1 (6 bases). CDR3 size: 18 residues. CDR1 is SGHTS and CDR2 is YDEGEE in the germline V gene. The V end was cut by 0 bases, the J end by 0 bases, with 13 bases between. The CDR3 coding sequence is TGTGCCAGCAGCTTGGGGACAGTATCCAGCTCCTATAATTCACCCCTCCACTTT. Translating gives CASSLGTVSSSYNSPLHF.

This clone was seen a handful of times. The rearrangement links TRBV12-5 to TRBJ1-4; D is possibly TRBD1 (6 bases). CDR1 and CDR2 (germline): LGHNT, FRNRAP. Trimming removed 6 bases at V and 4 bases at J, with 12 bases between. The CDR3 contains 14 residues. CDR3 protein: CASGPGQINEKLFF. The CDR3 DNA follows: TGTGCTAGTGGCCCGGGACAAATTAATGAAAAACTGTTTTTT.

V and J are TRBV6-5 and TRBJ2-3, with a weak D call TRBD2 (6 bases). V lost 6 bases and J 0 bases, leaving 13 bases between the germline ends. The CDR3 is 15 amino acids. Per the germline V gene, CDR1 is MNHEY and CDR2 is SVGAGI. CDR3 DNA sequence: TGTGCCAGCAGCGCCGGGAGAACTAGCACAGATACGCAGTATTTT. It specifies CASSAGRTSTDTQYF.

This sequence joins TRBV7-2 and TRBJ2-4; 9 positions match TRBD1. Trimming at V came to 4 bases and at J to 0 bases, leaving 4 bases not matched to a gene. Germline values: CDR1 SGHTA, CDR2 FQGNSA. The CDR3 is made up of 16 amino acids. The CDR3 sequence: CASSYRTGVAKNIQYF. In nucleotides, the CDR3 is TGTGCCAGCAGCTATAGGACAGGGGTAGCCAAAAACATTCAGTACTTC.

CDR3 in DNA: TGTGCCAGCAGCCAAGAGCTGAGGAGCCTCGGTGAGCAGTTCTTC. Its translation is CASSQELRSLGEQFF. The rearrangement joins TRBV14 to TRBJ2-1, with D hard to call. Germline V CDR1 and CDR2: SGHDN, FVKESK. Deletions cut 0 bases from V and 9 bases from J, with 15 bases between. The CDR3 contains 15 residues. Drawing the rest from reference TRBV14 and TRBJ2-1, the complete variable domain is EAGVTQFPSHSVIEKGQTVTLRCDPISGHDNLYWYRRVMGKEIKFLLHFVKESKQDESGMPNNRFLAERTGGTYSTLKVQPAELEDSGVYFCASSQELRSLGEQFFGPGTRLTVL.

This chain connects TRBV4-3 to TRBJ2-1, with 7 bases matching TRBD2. J lost 7 bases, V lost 1 base, and 13 bases had no gene match. There are 17 residues in the CDR3. In germline, CDR1 is LGHNA, CDR2 YSLEER. CDR3 loop: CASSQGRLASPGNEQFF. The DNA for the CDR3 is TGCGCCAGCAGCCAAGGTCGACTAGCATCCCCCGGGAATGAGCAGTTCTTC.

This sequence joins TRBV11-3 and TRBJ1-2, with D possibly being TRBD1 (5 bases). Trimming stripped 5 bases from V and 4 bases from J, with 14 bases between. The CDR3 sequence is 14 residues long. Germline CDR1 SGHNT, CDR2 YENEEA. The CDR3 coding sequence is TGTGCCAGCAGCCTTTCAGGGTTTCCCTATGGCTACACCTTC. Protein: CASSLSGFPYGYTF.

V is TRBV30 and J is TRBJ2-7, with 8 nucleotides matching TRBD1. The germline CDR1 and CDR2 sequences are GTSNPN and SVGIG (reference sequence). The J segment lost 3 bases and the V segment lost 4 bases, leaving 2 bases of the junction unmatched. The CDR3 has 12 residues. CDR3 amino acids: CAWKQGGYEQYF. The CDR3 DNA reads as TGTGCCTGGAAACAGGGGGGCTACGAGCAGTACTTC. Full variable domain (outside the CDR3, taken from reference TRBV30 and TRBJ2-7): SQTIHQWPATLVQPVGSPLSLECTVEGTSNPNLYWYRQAAGRGLQLLFYSVGIGQISSEVPQNLSASRPQDRQFILSSKKLLLSDSGFYLCAWKQGGYEQYFGPGTRLTVT.

This chain connects TRBV5-1 to TRBJ2-5, with 11 bases fitting TRBD2. In germline, CDR1 is SGHRS, CDR2 YFSETQ. With 0 bases clipped from V and 1 base from J, the junction kept 5 bases outside the gene matches. CDR3 size: 17 residues. The CDR3 loop is CASSLAKLAGAQETQYF. CDR3 bases: TGCGCCAGCAGCTTGGCGAAACTAGCGGGGGCCCAAGAGACCCAGTACTTC. The full variable domain, in which reference TRBV5-1 and TRBJ2-5 provide the parts outside the CDR3, is KAGVTQTPRYLIKTRGQQVTLSCSPISGHRSVSWYQQTPGQGLQFLFEYFSETQRNKGNFPGRFSGRQFSNSRSEMNVSTLELGDSALYLCASSLAKLAGAQETQYFGPGTRLLVL.

J is TRBJ1-3 and V is TRBV5-1; D remains ambiguous. The germline V gene has CDR1 SGHRS and CDR2 YFSETQ. V was clipped by 0 bases and J by 3 bases, with 7 bases between them. The CDR3 is 14 amino acids. The DNA for the CDR3 is TGCGCCAGCAGCTTGGGTGGCCTTGGAAACACCATATATTTT. It translates to CASSLGGLGNTIYF.

V usage is TRBV4-3 and J usage is TRBJ2-3; D call uncertain. The CDR3 runs 12 residues. CDR1 and CDR2 (germline): LGHNA, YSLEER. The germline V and J ends were trimmed by 4 bases and 3 bases, with 5 bases remaining between them. CDR3 protein: CASSLGTDTQYF. In nucleotides, the CDR3 is TGCGCCAGCAGCCTCGGGACAGATACGCAGTATTTT.

The chain combines TRBV6-5 with TRBJ2-7, with 10 bases matching TRBD1. Looked up from germline, CDR1 is MNHEY and CDR2 is SVGAGI. The CDR3 spans 14 residues. Trimming at V came to 5 bases and at J to 5 bases, leaving 6 bases not matched to a gene. The CDR3 nucleotides read TGTGCCAGCAGTCTCCGGGACAGGGGACACGAGCAGTACTTC. It specifies CASSLRDRGHEQYF.

The chain is built from TRBV15 and TRBJ1-4; 8 nucleotides agree with TRBD1. V shed 3 bases and J 5 bases; nucleotides not matched to a gene: 5. The length of the CDR3 is 15 residues. Per germline, CDR1 LNHNV and CDR2 YYDKDF (reference sequence). CDR3 sequence reads: CATSSQGAVNEKLFF. Written as DNA, the CDR3 is TGTGCCACCAGCAGCCAGGGGGCAGTAAATGAAAAACTGTTTTTT.

The rearrangement links TRBV4-3 to TRBJ2-1, with D uncertain. With 0 bases removed from V and 0 bases from J, the gap between germline ends came to 6 bases. Looked up from germline, CDR1 is LGHNA and CDR2 is YSLEER. The CDR3 has 15 residues. The CDR3 loop is CASSQDPSSYNEQFF. In nucleotides, the CDR3 is TGCGCCAGCAGCCAAGATCCGAGCTCCTACAATGAGCAGTTCTTC.

V is TRBV10-2 and J is TRBJ1-2; perhaps TRBD1 as D (6 bases). Trimming shortened V by 7 bases and J by 4 bases, and 16 bases separated the two germline ends. Germline V gene lookup returns CDR1 WSHSY and CDR2 SAAADI. CDR3 length equals 14 residues. As DNA, the CDR3 is TGCGCCAGCAACCAAGGCAGGGGCGGCTATGGCTACACCTTC. This codes for CASNQGRGGYGYTF.

The V call is TRBV10-3, the J call TRBJ2-2, with TRBD1 matching over 7 bases. This CDR3 contains 13 residues. The V gene's germline CDR1 is ENHRY and CDR2 SYGVKD. V trimming: 4 bases; J trimming: 10 bases; junction bases outside the gene matches: 6. DNA of the CDR3: TGTGCCATCAGTGGGACAGGAGCTCCGGAGCTGTTTTTT. It translates to CAISGTGAPELFF.

The rearrangement joins TRBV7-2 to TRBJ2-5; 8 positions match TRBD1. In germline, CDR1 is SGHTA, CDR2 FQGNSA. V lost 4 bases and J lost 5; bases outside the gene matches: 12. The CDR3 has 16 residues. CDR3 sequence (DNA): TGTGCCAGCAGCTCCCCTACAGGGGGTTGGCGCGAGACCCAGTACTTC. Translating gives CASSSPTGGWRETQYF.

V and J are TRBV7-8 and TRBJ2-1, with 9 bases lining up with TRBD1. CDR1 SGHVS and CDR2 FQNEAQ come from the germline V gene. The CDR3 spans 17 residues. V dropped 5 bases and J dropped 4; count of bases not matched to a gene: 12. As DNA, the CDR3 is TGTGCCAGCAGCCGAACAGGGGGCCAAGGCGGGTACAATGAGCAGTTCTTC. Encoded protein: CASSRTGGQGGYNEQFF.

The chain couples TRBV11-3 to TRBJ2-3; TRBD2 matches at 11 bases. There are 15 residues in the CDR3. Germline-derived CDR1 and CDR2 are SGHNT and YENEEA. Germline trimming cut 9 bases from V and 2 bases from J; bases unmatched to any gene: 7. The CDR3 region has the DNA TGTGCCAGTGAGCTAGCGGGGGGTGCCACAGATACGCAGTATTTT. Translated, it gives CASELAGGATDTQYF.

This sequence joins TRBV23-1 and TRBJ1-1, with D possibly matching TRBD1 (6 bases). TRBV23-1 is treated as an ORF (open reading frame) with a function not yet certain. V was pared by 4 bases and J by 5 bases, with 8 bases between. This CDR3 is built from 12 residues. In DNA, the CDR3 is TGCGCCAGCAGTCCGACAGGAACTGAAGCTTTCTTT. Residues: CASSPTGTEAFF.

The chain is built from TRBV6-6 and TRBJ1-6; 7 nucleotides line up with TRBD1. Germline V gene data show CDR1 as MNHNY and CDR2 as SVGAGI (reference sequence). V shed 7 bases, J shed 6 bases, and the junction held 6 bases outside the gene matches. The CDR3 is made up of 14 amino acids. The CDR3 bases are TGTGCCAGCAATCGACAGGGCAGTAATTCACCCCTCCACTTT. Its protein product is CASNRQGSNSPLHF.

V is TRBV6-6 and J is TRBJ1-5; weak D call: TRBD1 (5 bases). This CDR3 comprises 13 residues. The V end lost 4 bases, the J end lost 5 bases, and 9 bases lay between the germline ends. The germline CDR1 and CDR2 sequences are MNHNY and SVGAGI (reference sequence). This chain's CDR3 is CASSLTVDQPQHF. DNA of the CDR3: TGTGCCAGCAGTTTGACAGTAGATCAGCCCCAGCATTTT.

The chain couples TRBV18 to TRBJ1-1; TRBD1 aligns across 7 bases. The V segment lost 4 bases and the J segment 0 bases; nucleotides outside the gene matches: 8. This CDR3 has 16 amino acids. Germline CDR1 KGHSH, CDR2 LQKENI. The CDR3 DNA reads as TGTGCCAGCTCACTGGGCAGGGGGAATATGAACACTGAAGCTTTCTTT. This sequence encodes CASSLGRGNMNTEAFF.